The 20 T cell receptor beta chains below were found in one sample sequenced in a study of blood T cell repertoires in COVID-19. Assay: immunoSEQ multiplex PCR; the TCRdb copy retains only in-frame clones and omits some. This table has about 240,000 clones, around 86% appearing once. Sequencing input: peripheral blood. The receptors shown here come from a woman in her 70s with active or convalescent COVID-19.

This clone was found a few times. The chain couples TRBV19 to TRBJ2-7; 7 nucleotides agree with TRBD1. CDR1 is LNHDA and CDR2 is SQIVND in the germline V gene (reference sequence). V lost 5 bases and J lost 0; bases outside the gene matches: 7. CDR3 length equals 15 residues. As DNA, the CDR3 is TGTGCCAGTAGTTATTCGGGACAGAGCTCCTACGAGCAGTACTTC. It is translated as CASSYSGQSSYEQYF.

This chain joins TRBV19 and TRBJ2-2; D may be TRBD1 (5 bases). The CDR3 extends over 14 amino acids. With 6 bases removed from V and 7 bases from J, the gap between germline ends came to 15 bases. Germline CDR1 and CDR2: LNHDA and SQIVND (reference sequence). The DNA of the CDR3 is TGTGCCAGTAGCGACAGCAGCCCCCACGGGGAGCTGTTTTTT. Protein sequence: CASSDSSPHGELFF.

The chain joins TRBV7-3 to TRBJ2-2; 8 bases match TRBD2. The CDR3 has 16 amino acids. V was clipped by 5 bases and J by 6 bases; unmatched bases: 11. The germline CDR1 and CDR2 sequences are SGHTA and FQGTGA. As DNA, the CDR3 is TGTGCCAGCAGCCTCCGAGCGGGGGCACTGGCCGGGGAGCTGTTTTTT. The encoded protein is CASSLRAGALAGELFF.

This chain links TRBV5-8 with TRBJ1-5; 7 nucleotides align to TRBD1. This CDR3 region has 19 residues. Per the germline V gene, CDR1 is SGHTS and CDR2 is YDEGEE. Trimming at V came to 4 bases and at J to 0 bases, leaving 16 bases not matched to a gene. CDR3 residues: CASSPRGQRKPTSNQPQHF. CDR3 bases: TGTGCCAGCAGCCCCCGGGGACAGAGGAAACCAACTAGCAATCAGCCCCAGCATTTT.

This clone is a singleton in its sample. The V gene is TRBV19, the J gene TRBJ1-1; the D is unclear. Germline V gene sequence: CDR1 LNHDA, CDR2 SQIVND (reference sequence). This CDR3 spans 14 amino acids. V lost 4 bases to trimming and J lost 6 bases, with 15 bases between them. The CDR3 spells CASSKRGLTPEAFF. DNA for the CDR3: TGTGCCAGTAGTAAGCGCGGCTTAACACCTGAAGCTTTCTTT. The full variable domain, its missing parts supplied by reference TRBV19 and TRBJ1-1, is DGGITQSPKYLFRKEGQNVTLSCEQNLNHDAMYWYRQDPGQGLRLIYYSQIVNDFQKGDIAEGYSVSREKKESFPLTVTSAQKNPTAFYLCASSKRGLTPEAFFGQGTRLTVV.

V gene TRBV6-2 or TRBV6-3 combines with J gene TRBJ2-5, with D tentatively TRBD1 (6 bases). V was clipped by 0 bases and J by 6 bases, with 11 bases between them. The germline V gene encodes CDR1 MNHEY and CDR2 SVGEGT. The CDR3 extends over 14 amino acids. The CDR3 nucleotides are TGTGCCAGCAGTTACTCTCAGGGGACGAAGACCCAGTACTTC. This encodes CASSYSQGTKTQYF.

The rearrangement uses TRBV6-5 and TRBJ1-2, with D unresolved. The CDR3 runs to 15 residues. The V and J ends lost 0 bases and 0 bases respectively, with 8 bases between them. CDR1 and CDR2 from the germline V gene are MNHEY and SVGAGI. The CDR3 here is CASSYSQVTNYGYTF. For the CDR3, the DNA is TGTGCCAGCAGTTACTCGCAGGTCACTAACTATGGCTACACCTTC.

The gene calls are TRBV6-5 and TRBJ1-1; 8 bases map to TRBD1. Germline CDR1 is MNHEY and CDR2 is SVGAGI. CDR3 length: 13 residues. J gave up 4 bases and V 8 bases, and 6 bases lay outside the gene matches. The CDR3 DNA reads as TGTGCCAGCTGGCAGGGGGCCCCCACTGAAGCTTTCTTT. Translated, it gives CASWQGAPTEAFF.

The genes are TRBV2 and TRBJ2-7; 11 bases are a match to TRBD2. The trim removed 7 bases at V and 5 bases at J, leaving 7 bases unmatched. Germline CDR1 SNHLY, CDR2 FYNNEI. This CDR3 spans 14 amino acids. The CDR3 sequence: CASNLLSGRDEQYF. The CDR3 DNA follows: TGTGCCAGCAATCTCCTTAGCGGGAGGGACGAGCAGTACTTC.

This chain uses TRBV18 with TRBJ2-3; TRBD2 agrees at 9 bases. Germline CDR1 is KGHSH and CDR2 is LQKENI. This CDR3 is built from 16 residues. V gave up 6 bases and J gave up 0 bases; unmatched junction bases: 7. This chain's CDR3 is CASSYRLADSTDTQYF. For the CDR3, the DNA is TGTGCCAGCTCTTACAGACTAGCGGATAGCACAGATACGCAGTATTTT.

This clone was counted once. The V and J genes are TRBV7-2 and TRBJ2-2; 11 bases align to TRBD2. Per the germline V gene, CDR1 is SGHTA and CDR2 is FQGNSA. The CDR3 has 17 residues. V dropped 5 bases and J dropped 4; count of bases not matched to a gene: 9. The DNA for the CDR3 is TGTGCCAGCAGCACCAGCCTGGGACTAGCGGCCACCGGGGAGCTGTTTTTT. Residues: CASSTSLGLAATGELFF.

The chain is built from TRBV24-1 and TRBJ1-2, with 7 positions matching TRBD1. Germline lookup yields CDR1 KGHDR and CDR2 SFDVKD. With 1 base clipped from V and 6 bases from J, the junction kept 1 base outside the gene matches. The CDR3 totals 13 residues. The CDR3 region has the DNA TGTGCCACCAGTGATTTTACAGGGGATGGCTACACCTTC. Encoded protein: CATSDFTGDGYTF.

This chain uses TRBV19 with TRBJ1-3, with D perhaps matching TRBD1 (6 bases). Between the trimmed V and J ends, which lost 8 bases and 1 base, there was a span of 15 bases. The CDR3 is 15 residues long. CDR1 is LNHDA and CDR2 is SQIVND in the germline V gene (reference sequence). Here the CDR3 reads CASCRGSLSGNTIYF. The CDR3 bases are TGTGCCAGTTGCAGGGGTTCTTTATCTGGAAACACCATATATTTT.

The V gene is TRBV7-3, the J gene TRBJ1-1, with a weak D call TRBD1 (5 bases). The CDR3 runs 15 residues. Trimming shortened V by 5 bases and J by 4 bases, and 17 bases separated the two germline ends. Looked up from germline, CDR1 is SGHTA and CDR2 is FQGTGA. CDR3 in DNA: TGTGCCAGCAGCCCTATTCAGGGTGGGGCCACTGAAGCTTTCTTT. Translation gives CASSPIQGGATEAFF.

This clone was seen a handful of times. This chain uses TRBV12-3 or TRBV12-4 with TRBJ1-1; perhaps TRBD1 as D (5 bases). CDR3 length: 13 amino acids. The V end was cut by 6 bases, the J end by 4 bases, with 12 bases between. The CDR3 DNA sequence: TGTGCCAGCAGCCAGAGGGGAGGCACTGAAGCTTTCTTT. Residues: CASSQRGGTEAFF.

The V and J genes are TRBV13 and TRBJ2-2; 9 positions match TRBD1. The CDR3 runs to 14 residues. V dropped 6 bases and J dropped 8; count of bases not matched to a gene: 7. Germline lookup yields CDR1 PRHDT and CDR2 FYEKMQ (reference sequence). The CDR3 sequence is CASSPGTGIGELFF. For the CDR3, the DNA is TGTGCCAGCAGTCCCGGGACAGGGATAGGGGAGCTGTTTTTT.

The chain employs TRBV5-1 and TRBJ1-1; D gene unclear. Germline CDR1 is SGHRS and CDR2 is YFSETQ. V lost 1 base and J 0 bases, leaving 7 bases between the germline ends. CDR3 length equals 14 residues. The CDR3 loop reads CASSLTQLNTEAFF. The CDR3 coding sequence is TGCGCCAGCAGCTTGACACAACTGAACACTGAAGCTTTCTTT.

This chain links TRBV7-8 with TRBJ1-1, with a weak D call TRBD1 (6 bases). Germline V gene lookup returns CDR1 SGHVS and CDR2 FQNEAQ. The CDR3 consists of 18 residues. Trimming took off 1 base at V and 3 bases at J, with 21 bases between the two ends. CDR3 sequence reads: CASSLVAAWGKGDTEAFF. The DNA of the CDR3 is TGTGCCAGCAGCTTAGTGGCAGCATGGGGCAAGGGGGACACTGAAGCTTTCTTT.

The CDR3 is CASSYSGQNNSPLHF. The CDR3 DNA is TGTGCCAGCAGTTACTCCGGACAGAATAATTCACCCCTCCACTTT. This rearrangement joins TRBV6-5 to TRBJ1-6; tentatively, D is TRBD1 (6 bases). Trimming left V 0 bases short and J 5 bases short, with 8 bases between. Germline V gene sequence: CDR1 MNHEY, CDR2 SVGAGI. The CDR3 is 15 residues long.

V and J are TRBV18 and TRBJ2-7, with TRBD1 matching 7 bases. V shed 5 bases and J 0 bases; nucleotides not matched to a gene: 1. Germline CDR1 and CDR2: KGHSH and LQKENI. CDR3 length: 13 amino acids. This CDR3 reads CASSRQGSYEQYF. CDR3 coding DNA: TGTGCCAGCTCAAGACAGGGCTCCTACGAGCAGTACTTC.